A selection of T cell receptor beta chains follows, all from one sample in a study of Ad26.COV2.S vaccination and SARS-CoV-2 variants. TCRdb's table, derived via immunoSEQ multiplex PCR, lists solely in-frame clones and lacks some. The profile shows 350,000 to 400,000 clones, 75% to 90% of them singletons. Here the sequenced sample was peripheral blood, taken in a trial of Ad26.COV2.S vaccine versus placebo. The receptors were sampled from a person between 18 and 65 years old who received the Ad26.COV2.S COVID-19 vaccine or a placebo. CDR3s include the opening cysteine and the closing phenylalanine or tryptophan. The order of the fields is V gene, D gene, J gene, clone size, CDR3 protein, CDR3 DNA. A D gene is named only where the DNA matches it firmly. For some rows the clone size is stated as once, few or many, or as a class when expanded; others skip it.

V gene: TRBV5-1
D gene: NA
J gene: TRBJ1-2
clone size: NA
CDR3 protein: CARSAGGGRNYGYTF
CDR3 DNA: TGCGCCCGCAGCGCGGGGGGGGGCCGAAACTATGGCTACACCTTC

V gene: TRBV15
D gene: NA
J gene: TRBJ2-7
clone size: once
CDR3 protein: CATSRGRGRDEQYF
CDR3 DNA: TGTGCCACCAGCAGGGGGAGGGGGCGCGACGAGCAGTACTTC

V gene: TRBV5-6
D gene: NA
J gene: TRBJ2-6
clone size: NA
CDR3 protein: CASSFRGAGANVLTF
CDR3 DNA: TGTGCCAGCAGCTTCCGGGGTGCTGGGGCCAACGTCCTGACTTTC

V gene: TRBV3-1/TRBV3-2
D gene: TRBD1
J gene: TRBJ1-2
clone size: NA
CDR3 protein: CASSQDPGTGNVYGYTF
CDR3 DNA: TGTGCCAGCAGCCAAGATCCCGGGACAGGGAATGTCTATGGCTACACCTTC

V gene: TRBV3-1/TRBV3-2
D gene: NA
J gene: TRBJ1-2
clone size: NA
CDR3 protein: CASSQEVYGYTF
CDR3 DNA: TGTGCCAGCAGCCAAGAGGTTTATGGCTACACCTTC

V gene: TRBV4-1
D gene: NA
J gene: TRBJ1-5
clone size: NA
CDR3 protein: CASSQGIFGNQPQHF
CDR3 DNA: TGCGCCAGCAGCCAAGGGATTTTTGGCAATCAGCCCCAGCATTTT

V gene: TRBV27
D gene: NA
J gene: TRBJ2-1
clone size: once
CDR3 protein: CASSDFNNEQFF
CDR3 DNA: TGTGCCAGCAGTGACTTCAACAATGAGCAGTTCTTC

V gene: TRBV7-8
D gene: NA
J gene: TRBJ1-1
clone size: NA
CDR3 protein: CASSPSPDMNTEAFF
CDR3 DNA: TGTGCCAGCAGCCCCTCACCGGATATGAACACTGAAGCTTTCTTT

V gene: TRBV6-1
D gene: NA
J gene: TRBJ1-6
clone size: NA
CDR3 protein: CASSEEGGYGSPLHF
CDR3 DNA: TGTGCCAGCAGTGAAGAAGGAGGTTACGGTTCACCCCTCCACTTT

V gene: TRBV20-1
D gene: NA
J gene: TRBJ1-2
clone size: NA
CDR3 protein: CSASPYGYTF
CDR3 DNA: TGCAGTGCTAGCCCATATGGCTACACCTTC

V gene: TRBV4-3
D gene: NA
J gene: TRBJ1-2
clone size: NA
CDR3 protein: CASSPAPVVSYGYTF
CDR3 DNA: TGCGCCAGCAGCCCCGCCCCCGTCGTAAGCTATGGCTACACCTTC

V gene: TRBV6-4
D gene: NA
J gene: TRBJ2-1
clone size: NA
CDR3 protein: CASSGGGAGFDEQFF
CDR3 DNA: TGTGCCAGCAGTGGGGGCGGGGCTGGCTTCGATGAGCAGTTCTTC

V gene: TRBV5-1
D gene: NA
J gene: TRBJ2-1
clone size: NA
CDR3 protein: CASSPGQAGVNEQFF
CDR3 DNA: TGCGCCAGCAGCCCTGGACAAGCAGGGGTCAATGAGCAGTTCTTC

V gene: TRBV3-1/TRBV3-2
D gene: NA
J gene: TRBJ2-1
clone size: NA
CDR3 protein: CASSQWRNEQFF
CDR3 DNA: TGTGCCAGCAGCCAATGGCGCAATGAGCAGTTCTTC

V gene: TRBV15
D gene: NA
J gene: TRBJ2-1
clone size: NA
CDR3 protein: CATSPRSGSSYNEQFF
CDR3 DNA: TGTGCCACCAGCCCAAGGTCGGGGAGCTCCTACAATGAGCAGTTCTTC

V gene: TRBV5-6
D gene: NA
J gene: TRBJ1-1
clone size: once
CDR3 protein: CASSSLGIEAFF
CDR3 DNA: TGTGCCAGCAGCTCCTTGGGAATTGAAGCTTTCTTT

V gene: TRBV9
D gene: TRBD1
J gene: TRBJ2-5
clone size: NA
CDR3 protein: CASTPGGNWQETQYF
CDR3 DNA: TGTGCCAGCACCCCAGGGGGTAATTGGCAAGAGACCCAGTACTTC

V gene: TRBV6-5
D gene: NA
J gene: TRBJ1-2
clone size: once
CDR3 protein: CASSRNRDFYGYTF
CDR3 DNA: TGTGCCAGCAGTCGAAACAGGGACTTCTATGGCTACACCTTC

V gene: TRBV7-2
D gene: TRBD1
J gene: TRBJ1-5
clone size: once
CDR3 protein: CASSDGQGATDQPQHF
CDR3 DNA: TGTGCCAGCAGCGATGGACAGGGGGCAACTGATCAGCCCCAGCATTTT

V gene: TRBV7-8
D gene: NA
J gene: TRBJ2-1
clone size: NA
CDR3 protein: CASSLPTVEQFF
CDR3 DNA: TGTGCCAGCAGCTTACCGACAGTTGAGCAGTTCTTC

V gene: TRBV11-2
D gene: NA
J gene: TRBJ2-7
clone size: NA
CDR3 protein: CASSLWSGSKYEQYF
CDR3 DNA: TGTGCCAGCAGCTTATGGAGCGGATCTAAATACGAGCAGTACTTC

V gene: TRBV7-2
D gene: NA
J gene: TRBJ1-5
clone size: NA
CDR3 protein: CASSLQRDQPQHF
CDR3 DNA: TGTGCCAGCAGCTTGCAAAGGGATCAGCCCCAGCATTTT